This T cell receptor (beta chain) was obtained from a study of cytomegalovirus exposure and HLA in healthy donors. Across the study: The early release's HLA-typed donors yielded some 85 million unique TCRs. Study-level findings and limits: According to a later analysis, donors in an Asian-associated ancestry cluster reportedly had fewer N-insertions than the roughly 670-donor mean.

A note on this clone: The antigen remains unidentified.

Looked up from germline, CDR1 is SQVTM and CDR2 is ANQGSEA. The CDR3 totals 16 residues. The V and J ends lost 2 bases and 2 bases, in that order; junction bases with no gene match: 6. Primers: 60 Vbeta forward and 13 Jbeta reverse. Original handling: Later, roughly 77 million unique TCR beta chains were counted in an analysis, and about 12 million of them were shared. Clones were read by immunoSEQ multiplex PCR, and TCRdb kept only the in-frame ones, dropping some. V and J calls and clone size are as listed in that table; D and trimming were resolved from the DNA. The ten top clones account for 2% to 2.5%, within a sample of around 50,000 clones. Each donor's status was that of a healthy bone marrow donor.

The chain links TRBV29-1 to TRBJ2-7; TRBD2 agrees at 13 bases. The source material was PBMCs. The sequence derives from a female donor in good health and CMV-seronegative. In nucleotides, the CDR3 is TGCAGCGTTGAATGGGAGACTAGCGGGAGGACCTACGAGCAGTACTTC. This gives the protein CSVEWETSGRTYEQYF.